Following are 6 T cell receptor beta chains from one sample sequenced in a study of beta chain features in type 1 diabetes. Sequencing targeted expressed TCRB transcripts, as all isolated RNA had been reverse transcribed. The protocol was immunoSEQ multiplex PCR, while the TCRdb copy is restricted to in-frame clones and leaves out a portion. Altogether about 270,000 clones are present, around an eighth being singletons, with the ten largest covering about 0.017%. These receptors are not linked to any known antigen. Study results and limitations: All four CD4+ subsets of Type 1 diabetes patients contained TCRB CDR3s that were moderately but significantly shorter.

Sequencing was performed on naive CD4+ T cells from blood. The receptor source for this set is a man in his thirties or forties with type 1 diabetes.

This clone was detected only a few times. The chain recombines TRBV4-2 with TRBJ2-1; 11 nucleotides align to TRBD2. The CDR3 contains 17 residues. Trimming took 1 base from V and 4 from J; bases not matched to a gene: 6. The germline CDR1 and CDR2 sequences are LGHNA and YNFKEQ. In DNA, the CDR3 is TGTGCCAGCAGCCAAGGGGAACTAGCGGGGGCATACAATGAGCAGTTCTTC. Its protein product is CASSQGELAGAYNEQFF.

This clone occurred a few times. The chain is built from TRBV15 and TRBJ2-7; no clear D. The germline CDR1 and CDR2 sequences are LNHNV and YYDKDF (reference sequence). V lost 5 bases and J lost 3, with 11 bases in between. The CDR3 covers 13 residues. The DNA of the CDR3 is TGTGCCACCAGCGTAGCACACAACTACGAGCAGTACTTC. Amino acid sequence: CATSVAHNYEQYF.

The V gene is TRBV9, the J gene TRBJ2-1; D unresolved. The CDR3 runs 14 residues. Trimming left V 0 bases short and J 4 bases short, with 8 bases between. The germline V gene encodes CDR1 SGDLS and CDR2 YYNGEE. Written as DNA, the CDR3 is TGTGCCAGCAGCGTAGCTCCCGGTTACAATGAGCAGTTCTTC. Translation gives CASSVAPGYNEQFF. Drawing the rest from reference TRBV9 and TRBJ2-1, the complete variable domain is DSGVTQTPKHLITATGQRVTLRCSPRSGDLSVYWYQQSLDQGLQFLIQYYNGEERAKGNILERFSAQQFPDLHSELNLSSLELGDSALYFCASSVAPGYNEQFFGPGTRLTVL.

The rearrangement joins TRBV7-2 to TRBJ1-2, with 9 bases identical to TRBD1. Germline CDR1 SGHTA, CDR2 FQGNSA. This CDR3 has 16 amino acids. V shed 5 bases, J shed 7 bases, and the junction held 14 bases outside the gene matches. CDR3 protein: CASSQPPNRGPGGYTF. The CDR3 bases are TGTGCCAGCAGCCAGCCTCCAAACAGGGGGCCGGGTGGCTACACCTTC.

In this sample, this clone turned up a few times. The chain carries TRBV2 and TRBJ1-5, with 9 bases matching TRBD1. CDR1 and CDR2 from the germline V gene are SNHLY and FYNNEI. V was pared by 4 bases and J by 7 bases, with 8 bases of the junction left unmatched. This CDR3 comprises 15 residues. DNA for the CDR3: TGTGCCAGCAGTGCCACAGGGGGCGCAGGCCAGCCCCAGCATTTT. Protein sequence: CASSATGGAGQPQHF.

V usage is TRBV9 and J usage is TRBJ2-2; TRBD2 is a possible D gene (7 bases). Germline V gene sequence: CDR1 SGDLS, CDR2 YYNGEE. The V gene lost 4 bases and the J gene lost 2 bases, with 18 bases spanning the gap. The CDR3 covers 17 residues. Here the CDR3 reads CASSPFRGGSNTGELFF. DNA for the CDR3: TGTGCCAGCAGCCCCTTTAGGGGGGGAAGCAACACCGGGGAGCTGTTTTTT.